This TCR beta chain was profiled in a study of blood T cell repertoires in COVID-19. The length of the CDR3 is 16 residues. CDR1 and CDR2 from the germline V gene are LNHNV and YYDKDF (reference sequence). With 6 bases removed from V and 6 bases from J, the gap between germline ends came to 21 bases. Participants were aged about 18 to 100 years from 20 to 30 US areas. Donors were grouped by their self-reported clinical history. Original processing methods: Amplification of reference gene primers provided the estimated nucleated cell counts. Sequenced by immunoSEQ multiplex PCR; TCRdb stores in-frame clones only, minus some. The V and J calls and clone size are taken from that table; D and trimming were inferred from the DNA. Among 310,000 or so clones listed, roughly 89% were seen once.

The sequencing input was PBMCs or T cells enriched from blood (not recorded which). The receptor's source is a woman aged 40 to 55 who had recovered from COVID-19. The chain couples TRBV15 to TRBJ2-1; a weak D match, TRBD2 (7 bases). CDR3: CATRGVARGLSNEQFF. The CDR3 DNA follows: TGTGCCACCAGGGGTGTGGCGCGGGGGCTGAGCAATGAGCAGTTCTTC.